This T cell receptor (beta chain) was observed in a study of blood T cells in healthy people across ages. A J-beta primer mix and a sample-barcoded 5' primer were used in a second PCR of about 7 to 12 cycles. One entry per CDR3 protein, called by TCRdb with MiXCR from the 5' RACE reads. The table shows fewer than 1,000,000 distinct CDR3 sequences, with about half occurring only once. The clonotype was recovered from an elderly man in good health. The sample taken for sequencing was blood.

CDR3 protein: CASRRGPAYNEQYF. The CDR3 DNA follows: TGCGCCAGCCGCAGGGGTCCAGCCTACAATGAGCAGTACTTC. This chain links TRBV5-1 with TRBJ2-1, with D perhaps matching TRBD1 (6 bases). Matching the DNA end better, TRBJ2-7 makes the J call doubtful. This CDR3 is 14 amino acids long. Germline V gene sequence: CDR1 SGHRS, CDR2 YFSETQ.